This TCR beta chain is from a study of vaccination effects on CD4 cells after COVID-19. Losses at the gene ends were 6 bases for V and 5 bases for J; bases not matched to a gene: 10. Germline V gene sequence: CDR1 MGHDK, CDR2 SYGVNS. This CDR3 is built from 16 residues. TCRdb keeps only in-frame clones here, not all; method: immunoSEQ multiplex PCR. The data show about 45,000 clones, with more than 65% seen just once and 9.5% to 10% held by the top ten. Of note for this clone: What it binds is unknown.

After more than 8 days in culture, the CD4+ T cells were isolated. Of the BNT162b2 and mRNA-1273 vaccines, participants received two doses of one or the other. Vaccine recipients had no previous SARS-CoV-2 infection; their nucleocapsid antibodies were negative. The source material was CD4+ T cells from PBMCs cultured without peptide, sampled after COVID-19 vaccination. The J gene is TRBJ1-4, the V gene TRBV25-1; TRBD1 matches 9 bases. The receptor's source is a human donor who received a COVID-19 vaccine. For the CDR3, the DNA is TGTGCCAGCAGCCCCTCCCCCGGACAGGGGAATGAAAAACTGTTTTTT. This codes for CASSPSPGQGNEKLFF.